The 27 T cell receptor beta chains in this list originate from one sample, sequenced in a study of CD8 T cells in Susac syndrome. With random hexamers, about 0.5 to 1 ug RNA was reverse transcribed. TCRdb ran MiXCR on the immunoSEQ multiplex PCR reads and lists one entry per CDR3 protein. The top ten hold roughly 0.31% of the sample, which has more than 85,000 distinct CDR3 sequences, roughly 94% seen once. The specimen was CD4+ T cells from PBMCs. The receptors shown here come from a human donor with Susac syndrome.

The V and J genes are TRBV4-1 and TRBJ1-4; D is undetermined. The CDR3 is 18 residues long. Trimming stripped 0 bases from V and 0 bases from J, with 14 bases between. Germline CDR1 and CDR2: MGHRA and YSYEKL. In DNA form, the CDR3 reads TGCGCCAGCAGCCAAGATCTTGGTCCGCGGCCAACTAATGAAAAACTGTTTTTT. Protein product: CASSQDLGPRPTNEKLFF.

This sequence joins TRBV5-1 and TRBJ2-5; D is tentatively TRBD1 or TRBD2 (5 bases each). The CDR3 has 14 residues. Trimming removed 2 bases at V and 1 base at J, with 9 bases between. The germline gives CDR1 SGHRS, CDR2 YFSETQ. The CDR3 sequence is CASSFFGAQETQYF. The CDR3 DNA is TGCGCCAGCAGCTTTTTCGGGGCCCAAGAGACCCAGTACTTC.

This chain joins TRBV7-9 and TRBJ2-3; TRBD1 matches at 7 bases. V shed 3 bases, J shed 2 bases, and the junction held 8 bases outside the gene matches. From germline, CDR1 is SEHNR and CDR2 FQNEAQ (reference sequence). The CDR3 spans 16 residues. The CDR3 spells CASSFVKGANTDTQYF. DNA for the CDR3: TGTGCCAGCAGCTTCGTAAAGGGGGCTAACACAGATACGCAGTATTTT.

The chain links TRBV5-1 to TRBJ2-5; D is ambiguous. Germline lookup yields CDR1 SGHRS and CDR2 YFSETQ. Trimming cost V 4 bases and J 2 bases, with 9 bases left between them. There are 13 residues in the CDR3. CDR3 in amino acids: CASSGEVQETQYF. DNA for the CDR3: TGCGCCAGCAGCGGCGAAGTACAAGAGACCCAGTACTTC.

The chain is built from TRBV6-5 and TRBJ2-7; 7 bases line up with TRBD1. This CDR3 region has 13 residues. CDR1 and CDR2 from the germline V gene are MNHEY and SVGAGI. V shed 7 bases and J 6 bases; nucleotides not matched to a gene: 9. CDR3 nucleotide sequence: TGTGCCAGCATGGCCGCTGCAGGGGGCGAGCAGTACTTC. As protein: CASMAAAGGEQYF.

CDR3 coding DNA: TGTGCCAGCAGCTTAGCGTTGAGGACAGAGGGTACAGATACGCAGTATTTT. It specifies CASSLALRTEGTDTQYF. The chain uses TRBV7-6 and TRBJ2-3, with D possibly being TRBD1 (6 bases). The germline gives CDR1 SGHVS, CDR2 FNYEAQ. Trimming shortened V by 0 bases and J by 3 bases, and 16 bases separated the two germline ends. The CDR3 is 17 residues long. The full variable domain, with the rest looked up from reference TRBV7-6 and TRBJ2-3, is GAGVSQSPRYKVTKRGQDVALRCDPISGHVSLYWYRQALGQGPEFLTYFNYEAQQDKSGLPNDRFSAERPEGSISTLTIQRTEQRDSAMYRCASSLALRTEGTDTQYFGPGTRLTVL.

The chain uses TRBV5-1 and TRBJ2-1; D is possibly TRBD1 (5 bases). Germline loops: CDR1 SGHRS, CDR2 YFSETQ. The CDR3 length is 16 residues. Trimming removed 4 bases at V and 0 bases at J, with 14 bases between. The CDR3 DNA reads TGCGCCAGCAGCGCCACGTCAGGGTACTCCTACAATGAGCAGTTCTTC. It specifies CASSATSGYSYNEQFF.

V and J are TRBV20-1 and TRBJ1-1, with D uncertain. V was clipped by 6 bases and J by 7 bases, with 15 bases between them. The germline gives CDR1 DFQATT, CDR2 SNEGSKA (reference sequence). This CDR3 spans 12 amino acids. The CDR3: CSAEQHADEAFF. The CDR3, as DNA: TGCAGTGCAGAACAACACGCCGATGAAGCTTTCTTT.

This chain connects TRBV6-2 or TRBV6-3 to TRBJ2-2; D not resolved. Germline CDR1 and CDR2: MNHEY and SVGEGT. Trimming removed 1 base from V and 7 bases from J, with 10 bases in between. The CDR3 spans 14 residues. The CDR3 protein is CASSYFMDIGELFF. Written as DNA, the CDR3 is TGTGCCAGCAGTTACTTCATGGATATCGGGGAGCTGTTTTTT.

This clonotype showed up just once. The V gene is TRBV30, the J gene TRBJ2-7, with a weak D call TRBD1 (5 bases). V lost 0 bases, J lost 5 bases, and 11 bases lay in between. Germline V gene data show CDR1 as GTSNPN and CDR2 as SVGIG (reference sequence). The CDR3 consists of 13 residues. DNA of the CDR3: TGTGCCTGGAGTGTACAAGGGGTCCACGAGCAGTACTTC. The encoded protein is CAWSVQGVHEQYF.

V and J are TRBV20-1 and TRBJ2-3; D uncertain. CDR3 length equals 15 residues. V lost 5 bases, J lost 4 bases, and 19 bases lay in between. Germline values: CDR1 DFQATT, CDR2 SNEGSKA (reference sequence). Here the CDR3 reads CSAPLTPPKADTQYF. CDR3 coding DNA: TGCAGTGCTCCCCTTACACCGCCCAAGGCAGATACGCAGTATTTT.

The J gene is TRBJ2-5, the V gene TRBV29-1, with D tentatively TRBD2 (6 bases). This CDR3 contains 11 residues. With 4 bases removed from V and 5 bases from J, the gap between germline ends came to 8 bases. Germline V gene data show CDR1 as SQVTM and CDR2 as ANQGSEA. CDR3 sequence (DNA): TGCAGCGTTGTGCGGGACGAGACCCAGTACTTC. It translates to CSVVRDETQYF.

The rearrangement joins TRBV29-1 to TRBJ1-5; 11 positions match TRBD1. The CDR3 has 14 residues. V trimming: 6 bases; J trimming: 7 bases; junction bases outside the gene matches: 8. The V gene's germline CDR1 is SQVTM and CDR2 ANQGSEA. This chain's CDR3 is CSVSGQGAKQPQHF. The CDR3 nucleotides are TGCAGCGTAAGCGGACAGGGGGCAAAGCAGCCCCAGCATTTT.

This chain links TRBV3-1 with TRBJ1-2; D gene ambiguous. Trimming left V 0 bases short and J 7 bases short, with 9 bases between. Germline V gene lookup returns CDR1 LGHDT and CDR2 YNNKEL (reference sequence). The CDR3 spans 13 residues. The DNA for the CDR3 is TGTGCCAGCAGCCAAGATAAGAGGCGTGGCTACACCTTC. Translation gives CASSQDKRRGYTF. The variable domain in full, completed from reference TRBV3-1 and TRBJ1-2, reads DTAVSQTPKYLVTQMGNDKSIKCEQNLGHDTMYWYKQDSKKFLKIMFSYNNKELIINETVPNRFSPKSPDKAHLNLHINSLELGDSAVYFCASSQDKRRGYTFGSGTRLTVV.

For the CDR3, the DNA is TGTGCCAGCAGGCAGGGGTACAATGAGCAGTTCTTC. It yields the protein CASRQGYNEQFF. The J gene is TRBJ2-1, the V gene TRBV5-4; the D gene is possibly TRBD1 (6 bases). Germline CDR1 reads SGHNT; CDR2 reads YYREEE (reference sequence). The CDR3 totals 12 residues. The V gene lost 5 bases and the J gene lost 4 bases, with 7 bases spanning the gap.

This clonotype was detected only a few times. The V gene is TRBV18, the J gene TRBJ2-7; the D is unclear. In germline, CDR1 is KGHSH, CDR2 LQKENI. V lost 6 bases to trimming and J lost 3 bases, with 9 bases between them. The CDR3 length is 12 residues. CDR3 in DNA: TGTGCCAGCTCCCAAGACAACTACGAGCAGTACTTC. As protein: CASSQDNYEQYF.

The rearrangement uses TRBV6-1 and TRBJ2-3, with 9 bases that match TRBD2. The CDR3 has 17 residues. Germline CDR1 reads MNHNS; CDR2 reads SASEGT. V lost 6 bases, J lost 2 bases, and 12 bases stayed unmatched. The CDR3 spells CASRRWGGGGPTDTQYF. In DNA form, the CDR3 reads TGTGCCAGCAGGAGATGGGGCGGGGGGGGGCCCACAGATACGCAGTATTTT.

The rearrangement uses TRBV29-1 and TRBJ2-5, with 8 bases fitting TRBD1. This CDR3 region has 12 residues. V dropped 7 bases and J dropped 5; count of bases not matched to a gene: 6. The germline V gene encodes CDR1 SQVTM and CDR2 ANQGSEA. The CDR3 region is CSAGTGGETQYF. The CDR3 nucleotides read TGCAGCGCTGGGACAGGAGGGGAGACCCAGTACTTC. The full variable domain, in which reference TRBV29-1 and TRBJ2-5 provide the parts outside the CDR3, is SAVISQKPSRDICQRGTSLTIQCQVDSQVTMMFWYRQQPGQSLTLIATANQGSEATYESGFVIDKFPISRPNLTFSTLTVSNMSPEDSSIYLCSAGTGGETQYFGPGTRLLVL.

The chain has TRBV20-1 and TRBJ2-5, with D unclear. V lost 2 bases and J lost 2, with 12 bases in between. This CDR3 region has 14 residues. Germline V lookup: CDR1 DFQATT, CDR2 SNEGSKA (reference sequence). The CDR3 sequence is CSARSTDKQETQYF. Written as DNA, the CDR3 is TGCAGTGCTAGATCAACAGATAAACAAGAGACCCAGTACTTC.

V usage is TRBV7-9 and J usage is TRBJ1-1; D not certain. The CDR3 contains 13 residues. Trimming removed 0 bases from V and 1 base from J, with 3 bases in between. Germline V gene sequence: CDR1 SEHNR, CDR2 FQNEAQ (reference sequence). The CDR3 region has the DNA TGTGCCAGCAGCTTAGCGCCGAACACTGAAGCTTTCTTT. Translation gives CASSLAPNTEAFF. Based on the CDR3 plus reference TRBV7-9 and TRBJ1-1, the full variable domain is DTGVSQNPRHKITKRGQNVTFRCDPISEHNRLYWYRQTLGQGPEFLTYFQNEAQLEKSRLLSDRFSAERPKGSFSTLEIQRTEQGDSAMYLCASSLAPNTEAFFGQGTRLTVV.

The chain is built from TRBV25-1 and TRBJ2-5, with 8 bases lining up with TRBD1. The CDR3 runs to 14 residues. The germline V gene has CDR1 MGHDK and CDR2 SYGVNS. V gave up 7 bases and J gave up 3 bases; unmatched junction bases: 7. CDR3 DNA: TGTGCCAGCATTGGACAGGGAATGGAAGAGACCCAGTACTTC. Translated: CASIGQGMEETQYF.

This clonotype showed up just a few times. The V and J genes are TRBV7-2 and TRBJ2-7, with 7 positions matching TRBD1. This CDR3 is 11 amino acids long. The trim removed 1 base at V and 9 bases at J, leaving 0 bases unmatched. In germline, CDR1 is SGHTA, CDR2 FQGNSA. The CDR3 region is CASSLGQGQYF. For the CDR3, the DNA is TGTGCCAGCAGCTTAGGACAGGGGCAGTACTTC.

The V call is TRBV7-9, the J call TRBJ1-1, with 7 bases fitting TRBD1. Germline-derived CDR1 and CDR2 are SEHNR and FQNEAQ (reference sequence). The CDR3 sequence is 13 residues long. With V trimmed by 4 bases and J by 6 bases, 5 bases remained unmatched. The CDR3 sequence: CASSSRGRAEAFF. The DNA of the CDR3 is TGTGCCAGCAGCTCCAGGGGGAGGGCTGAAGCTTTCTTT.

The chain combines TRBV4-3 with TRBJ1-2; 7 bases fit TRBD1. The V and J ends lost 0 bases and 8 bases, in that order; junction bases with no gene match: 12. Per germline, CDR1 LGHNA and CDR2 YSLEER. CDR3 size: 16 residues. CDR3 coding DNA: TGCGCCAGCAGCCAAGATTTAACAGGGGCTATCAGGGGCTACACCTTC. It is translated as CASSQDLTGAIRGYTF.

The chain couples TRBV27 to TRBJ1-4, with a tentative D call TRBD1 (5 bases). This CDR3 is 16 amino acids long. The germline gives CDR1 MNHEY, CDR2 SMNVEV (reference sequence). The V end was cut by 5 bases, the J end by 5 bases, with 18 bases between. In DNA form, the CDR3 reads TGTGCCAGCAGTCCCCTAGCGTCCAGGGCAAATGAAAAACTGTTTTTT. Translation gives CASSPLASRANEKLFF.

V usage is TRBV30 and J usage is TRBJ2-5; D perhaps matches TRBD2 (6 bases). Germline V gene data show CDR1 as GTSNPN and CDR2 as SVGIG (reference sequence). Trimming took 3 bases from V and 2 from J, leaving 13 bases between them. The CDR3 is 14 amino acids. CDR3 DNA sequence: TGTGCCTGGAGCCTGGGACTTCCTCAAGAGACCCAGTACTTC. Translating it yields CAWSLGLPQETQYF.

This chain links TRBV19 with TRBJ1-1, with D unclear. In germline, CDR1 is LNHDA, CDR2 SQIVND (reference sequence). Trimming cost V 7 bases and J 0 bases, with 9 bases left between them. The CDR3 consists of 13 residues. The CDR3 reads CASIGEMNTEAFF. Here the CDR3 DNA reads TGTGCCAGTATTGGGGAGATGAACACTGAAGCTTTCTTT.